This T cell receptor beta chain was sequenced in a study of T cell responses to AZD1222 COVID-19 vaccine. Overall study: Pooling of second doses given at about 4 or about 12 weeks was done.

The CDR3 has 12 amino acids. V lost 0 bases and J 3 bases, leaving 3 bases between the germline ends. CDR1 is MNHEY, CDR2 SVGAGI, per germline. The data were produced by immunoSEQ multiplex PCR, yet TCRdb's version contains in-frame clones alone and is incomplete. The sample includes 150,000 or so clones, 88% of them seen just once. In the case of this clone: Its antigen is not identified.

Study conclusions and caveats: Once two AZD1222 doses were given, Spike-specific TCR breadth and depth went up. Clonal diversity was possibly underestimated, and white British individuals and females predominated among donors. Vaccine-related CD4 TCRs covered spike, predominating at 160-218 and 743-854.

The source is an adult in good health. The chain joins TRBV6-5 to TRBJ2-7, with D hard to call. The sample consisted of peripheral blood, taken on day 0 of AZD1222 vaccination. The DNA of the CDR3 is TGTGCCAGCAGTTACTCGATCTACGAGCAGTACTTC. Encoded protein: CASSYSIYEQYF.